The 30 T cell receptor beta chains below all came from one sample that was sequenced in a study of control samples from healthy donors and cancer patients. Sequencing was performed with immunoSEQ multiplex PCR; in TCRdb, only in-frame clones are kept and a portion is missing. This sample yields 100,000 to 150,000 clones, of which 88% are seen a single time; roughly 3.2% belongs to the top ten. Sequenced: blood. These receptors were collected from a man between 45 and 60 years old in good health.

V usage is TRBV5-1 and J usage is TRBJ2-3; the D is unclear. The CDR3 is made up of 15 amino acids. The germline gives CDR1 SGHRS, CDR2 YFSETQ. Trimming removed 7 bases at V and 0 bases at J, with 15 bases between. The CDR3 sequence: CASSPGAASTDTQYF. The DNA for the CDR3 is TGCGCCAGCTCCCCTGGTGCAGCTAGCACAGATACGCAGTATTTT.

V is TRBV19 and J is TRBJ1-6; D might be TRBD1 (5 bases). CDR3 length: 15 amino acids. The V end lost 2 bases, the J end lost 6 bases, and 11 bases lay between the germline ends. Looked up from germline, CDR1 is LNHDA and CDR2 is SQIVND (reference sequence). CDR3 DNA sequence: TGTGCCAGTAGTATACAGGGTTACCGTAATTCACCCCTCCACTTT. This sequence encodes CASSIQGYRNSPLHF. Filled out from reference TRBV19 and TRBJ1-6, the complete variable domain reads DGGITQSPKYLFRKEGQNVTLSCEQNLNHDAMYWYRQDPGQGLRLIYYSQIVNDFQKGDIAEGYSVSREKKESFPLTVTSAQKNPTAFYLCASSIQGYRNSPLHFGNGTRLTVT.

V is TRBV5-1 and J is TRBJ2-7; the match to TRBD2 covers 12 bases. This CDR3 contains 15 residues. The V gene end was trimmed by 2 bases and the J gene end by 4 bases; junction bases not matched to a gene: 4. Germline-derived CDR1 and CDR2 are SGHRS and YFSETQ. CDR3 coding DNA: TGCGCCAGCAGCTTTCTAGCGGGGGGGCAGTACGAGCAGTACTTC. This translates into CASSFLAGGQYEQYF.

CDR3 residues: CASSPASGANVLTF. In DNA form, the CDR3 reads TGCGCCAGCAGCCCAGCTTCTGGGGCCAACGTCCTGACTTTC. The genes are TRBV4-1 and TRBJ2-6, with D unclear. In germline, CDR1 is MGHRA, CDR2 YSYEKL. V lost 4 bases and J 1 base, leaving 5 bases between the germline ends. CDR3 size: 14 residues.

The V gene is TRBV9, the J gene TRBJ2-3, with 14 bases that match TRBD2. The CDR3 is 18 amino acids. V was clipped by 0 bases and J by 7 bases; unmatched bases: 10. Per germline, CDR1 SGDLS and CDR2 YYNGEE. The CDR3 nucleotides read TGTGCCAGCAGCGTAGGTCTCTCGAGGACTAGCGGGGGGCATACGCAGTATTTT. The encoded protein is CASSVGLSRTSGGHTQYF.

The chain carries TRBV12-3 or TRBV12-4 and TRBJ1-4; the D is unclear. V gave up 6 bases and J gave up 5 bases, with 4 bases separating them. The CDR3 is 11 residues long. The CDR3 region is CASRRNEKLFF. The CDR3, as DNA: TGTGCCAGCAGACGGAATGAAAAACTGTTTTTT.

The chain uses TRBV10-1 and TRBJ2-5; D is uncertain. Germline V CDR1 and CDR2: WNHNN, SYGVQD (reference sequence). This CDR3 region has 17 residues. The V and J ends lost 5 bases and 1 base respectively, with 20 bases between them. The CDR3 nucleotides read TGCGCCAGCAGTTCCCAGGTAGGAACCCTTCCCCAAGAGACCCAGTACTTC. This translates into CASSSQVGTLPQETQYF.

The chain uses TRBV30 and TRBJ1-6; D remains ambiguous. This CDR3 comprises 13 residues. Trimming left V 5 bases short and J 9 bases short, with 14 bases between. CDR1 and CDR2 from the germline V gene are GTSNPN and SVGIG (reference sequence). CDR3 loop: CAWEYRMGSPLHF. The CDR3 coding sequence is TGTGCCTGGGAGTACCGTATGGGTTCACCCCTCCACTTT.

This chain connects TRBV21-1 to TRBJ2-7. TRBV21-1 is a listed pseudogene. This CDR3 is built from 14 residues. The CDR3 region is CARDVVHKAYEQYF. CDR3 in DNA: TGTGCCAGAGACGTTGTTCACAAAGCCTACGAGCAGTACTTC.

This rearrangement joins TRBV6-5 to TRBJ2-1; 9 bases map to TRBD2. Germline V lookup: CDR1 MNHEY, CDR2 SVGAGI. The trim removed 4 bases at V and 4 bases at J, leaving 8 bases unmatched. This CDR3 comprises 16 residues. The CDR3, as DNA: TGTGCCAGCAGTTCCCAAGCGGGGGGAAGATACAATGAGCAGTTCTTC. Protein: CASSSQAGGRYNEQFF.

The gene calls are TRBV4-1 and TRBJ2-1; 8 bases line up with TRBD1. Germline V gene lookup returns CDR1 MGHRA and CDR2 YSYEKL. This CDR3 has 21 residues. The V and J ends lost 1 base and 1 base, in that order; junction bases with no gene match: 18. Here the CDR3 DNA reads TGCGCCAGCAGCCAAGCCCTAACCCATCGGAGGACAGGGAGGTCCTACAATGAGCAGTTCTTC. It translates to CASSQALTHRRTGRSYNEQFF.

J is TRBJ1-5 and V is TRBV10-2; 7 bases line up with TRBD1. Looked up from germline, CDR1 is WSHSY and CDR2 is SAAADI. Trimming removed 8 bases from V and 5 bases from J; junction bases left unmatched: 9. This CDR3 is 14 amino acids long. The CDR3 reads CASHPTGTDQPQHF. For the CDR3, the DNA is TGCGCCAGCCATCCGACAGGGACCGATCAGCCCCAGCATTTT.

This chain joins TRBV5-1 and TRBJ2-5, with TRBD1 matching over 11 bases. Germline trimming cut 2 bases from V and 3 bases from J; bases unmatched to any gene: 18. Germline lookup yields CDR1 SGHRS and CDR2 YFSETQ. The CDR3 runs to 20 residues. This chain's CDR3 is CASSFILRTGGLSMKETQYF. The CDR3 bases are TGCGCCAGCAGCTTTATTTTGCGGACAGGGGGCTTAAGTATGAAAGAGACCCAGTACTTC.

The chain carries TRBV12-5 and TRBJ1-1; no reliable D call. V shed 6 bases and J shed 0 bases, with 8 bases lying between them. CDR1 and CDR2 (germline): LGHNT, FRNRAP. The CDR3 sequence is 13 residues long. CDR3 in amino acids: CASGPRMNTEAFF. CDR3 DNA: TGTGCTAGTGGCCCTAGGATGAACACTGAAGCTTTCTTT. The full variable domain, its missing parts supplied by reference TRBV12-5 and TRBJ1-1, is DARVTQTPRHKVTEMGQEVTMRCQPILGHNTVFWYRQTMMQGLELLAYFRNRAPLDDSGMPKDRFSAEMPDATLATLKIQPSEPRDSAVYFCASGPRMNTEAFFGQGTRLTVV.

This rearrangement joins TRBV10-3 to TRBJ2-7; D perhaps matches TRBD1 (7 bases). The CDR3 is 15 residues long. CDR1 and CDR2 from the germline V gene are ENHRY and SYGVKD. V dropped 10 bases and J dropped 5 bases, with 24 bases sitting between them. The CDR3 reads CATTQGGPTADEQYF. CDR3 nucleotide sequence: TGTGCCACAACCCAGGGGGGCCCAACCGCTGACGAGCAGTACTTC.

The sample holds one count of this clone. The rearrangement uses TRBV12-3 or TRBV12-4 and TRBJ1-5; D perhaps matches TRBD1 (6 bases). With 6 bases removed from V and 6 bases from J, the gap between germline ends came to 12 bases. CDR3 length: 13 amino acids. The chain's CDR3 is CASRTGLSQPQHF. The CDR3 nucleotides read TGTGCCAGCAGGACAGGCCTTTCTCAGCCCCAGCATTTT.

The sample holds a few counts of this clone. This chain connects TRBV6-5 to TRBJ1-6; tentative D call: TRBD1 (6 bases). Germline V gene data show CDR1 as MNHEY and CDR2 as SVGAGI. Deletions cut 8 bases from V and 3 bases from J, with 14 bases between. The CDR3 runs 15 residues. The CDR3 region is CASQRGRVYNSPLHF. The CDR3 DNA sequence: TGTGCCAGCCAAAGGGGGAGGGTCTATAATTCACCCCTCCACTTT.

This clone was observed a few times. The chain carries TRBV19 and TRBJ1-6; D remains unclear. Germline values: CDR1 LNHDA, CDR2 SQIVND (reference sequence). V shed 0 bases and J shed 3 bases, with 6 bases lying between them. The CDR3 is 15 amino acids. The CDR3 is CASSIDGYYNSPLHF. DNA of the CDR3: TGTGCCAGTAGTATAGACGGTTACTATAATTCACCCCTCCACTTT.

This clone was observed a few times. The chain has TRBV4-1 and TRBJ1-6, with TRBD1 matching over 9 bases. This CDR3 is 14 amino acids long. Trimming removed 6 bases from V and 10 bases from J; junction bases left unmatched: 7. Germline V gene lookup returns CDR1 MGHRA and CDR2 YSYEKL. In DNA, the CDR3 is TGCGCCAGCAGTCCCGGGACAGGGTACTCACCCCTCCACTTT. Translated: CASSPGTGYSPLHF.

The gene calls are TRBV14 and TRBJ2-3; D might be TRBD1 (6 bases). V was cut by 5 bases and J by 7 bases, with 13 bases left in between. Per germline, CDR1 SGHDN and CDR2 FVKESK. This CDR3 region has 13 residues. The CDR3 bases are TGTGCCAGCAGCTATGTCTGGGACAATACGCAGTATTTT. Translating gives CASSYVWDNTQYF.

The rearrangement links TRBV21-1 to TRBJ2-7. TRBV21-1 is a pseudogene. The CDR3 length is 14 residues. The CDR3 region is CASSKGDRRDEQYF. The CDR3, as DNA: TGTGCCAGCAGCAAAGGTGACAGGAGGGACGAGCAGTACTTC.

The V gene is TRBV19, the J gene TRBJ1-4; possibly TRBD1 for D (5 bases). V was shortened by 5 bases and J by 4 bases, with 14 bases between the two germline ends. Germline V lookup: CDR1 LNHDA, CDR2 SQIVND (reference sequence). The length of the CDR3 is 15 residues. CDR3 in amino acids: CASSDSPRGNEKLFF. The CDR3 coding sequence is TGTGCCAGTAGTGACAGCCCCCGGGGTAATGAAAAACTGTTTTTT.

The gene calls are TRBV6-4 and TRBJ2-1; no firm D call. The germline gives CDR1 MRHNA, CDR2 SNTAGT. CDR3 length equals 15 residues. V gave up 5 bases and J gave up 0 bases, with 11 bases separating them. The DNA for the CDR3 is TGTGCCAGCAGTTCGTCCGAAGGCTCCTACAATGAGCAGTTCTTC. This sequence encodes CASSSSEGSYNEQFF.

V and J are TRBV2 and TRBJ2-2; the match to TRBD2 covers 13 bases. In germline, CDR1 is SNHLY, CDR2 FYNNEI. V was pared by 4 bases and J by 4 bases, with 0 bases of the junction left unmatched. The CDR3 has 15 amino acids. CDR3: CASSGLAGGTGELFF. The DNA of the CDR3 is TGTGCCAGCAGTGGACTAGCGGGGGGCACCGGGGAGCTGTTTTTT.

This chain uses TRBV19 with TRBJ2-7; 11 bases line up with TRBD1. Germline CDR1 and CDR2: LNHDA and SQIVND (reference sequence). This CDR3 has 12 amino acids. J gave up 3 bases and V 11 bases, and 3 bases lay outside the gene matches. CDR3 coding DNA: TGTGCCGTGGGACAGGGGGTCTACGAGCAGTACTTC. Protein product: CAVGQGVYEQYF.

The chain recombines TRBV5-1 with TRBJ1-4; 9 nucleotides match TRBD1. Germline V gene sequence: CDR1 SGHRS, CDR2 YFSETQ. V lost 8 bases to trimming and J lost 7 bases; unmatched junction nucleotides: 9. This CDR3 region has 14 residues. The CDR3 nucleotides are TGCGCCAGTAAAACAGGGGGCGGTGGTGAAAAACTGTTTTTT. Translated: CASKTGGGGEKLFF.

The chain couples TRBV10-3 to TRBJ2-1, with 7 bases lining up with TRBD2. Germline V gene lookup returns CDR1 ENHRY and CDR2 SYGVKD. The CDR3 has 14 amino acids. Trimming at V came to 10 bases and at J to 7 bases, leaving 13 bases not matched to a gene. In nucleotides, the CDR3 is TGTGCCACCGGGAAGGCGGGGGTTGAGAATGAGCAGTTCTTC. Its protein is CATGKAGVENEQFF.

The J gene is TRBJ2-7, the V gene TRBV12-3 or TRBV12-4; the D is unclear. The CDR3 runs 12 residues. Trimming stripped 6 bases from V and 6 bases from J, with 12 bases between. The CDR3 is CASSMFPGEQYF. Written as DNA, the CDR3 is TGTGCCAGCAGCATGTTTCCTGGCGAGCAGTACTTC.

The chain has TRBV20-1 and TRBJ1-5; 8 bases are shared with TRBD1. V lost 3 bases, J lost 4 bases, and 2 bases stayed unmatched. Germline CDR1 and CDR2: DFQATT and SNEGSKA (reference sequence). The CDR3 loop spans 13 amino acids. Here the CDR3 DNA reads TGCAGTGCTAGTAGGGACAGGAATCAGCCCCAGCATTTT. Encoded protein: CSASRDRNQPQHF.

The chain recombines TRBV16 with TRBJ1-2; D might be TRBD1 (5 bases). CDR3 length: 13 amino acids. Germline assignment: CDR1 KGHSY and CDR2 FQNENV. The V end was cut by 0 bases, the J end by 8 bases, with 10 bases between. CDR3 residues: CASSQSSGDGYTF. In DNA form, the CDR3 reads TGTGCCAGCAGCCAATCTTCGGGGGACGGCTACACCTTC. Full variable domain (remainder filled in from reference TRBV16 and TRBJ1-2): GEEVAQTPKHLVRGEGQKAKLYCAPIKGHSYVFWYQQVLKNEFKFLISFQNENVFDETGMPKERFSAKCLPNSPCSLEIQATKLEDSAVYFCASSQSSGDGYTFGSGTRLTVV.